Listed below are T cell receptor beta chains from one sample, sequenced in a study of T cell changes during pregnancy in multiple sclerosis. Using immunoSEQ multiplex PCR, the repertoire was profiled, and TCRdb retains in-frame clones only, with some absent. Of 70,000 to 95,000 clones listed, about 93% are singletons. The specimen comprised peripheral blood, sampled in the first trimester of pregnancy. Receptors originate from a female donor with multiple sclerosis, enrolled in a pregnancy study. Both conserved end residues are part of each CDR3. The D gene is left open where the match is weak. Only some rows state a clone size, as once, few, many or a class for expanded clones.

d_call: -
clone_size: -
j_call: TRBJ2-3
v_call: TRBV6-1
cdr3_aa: CASTRWTASTDTQYF
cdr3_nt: TGTGCCAGCACCCGTTGGACAGCTAGCACAGATACGCAGTATTTT

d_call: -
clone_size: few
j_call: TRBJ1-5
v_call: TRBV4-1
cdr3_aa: CASSRLRGDQPQHF
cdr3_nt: TGCGCCAGCAGCCGATTAAGGGGTGATCAGCCCCAGCATTTT

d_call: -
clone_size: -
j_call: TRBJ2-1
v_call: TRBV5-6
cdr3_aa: CASSAVGAGGLSEQFF
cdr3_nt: TGTGCCAGCAGCGCGGTCGGGGCCGGGGGTCTAAGTGAGCAGTTCTTC

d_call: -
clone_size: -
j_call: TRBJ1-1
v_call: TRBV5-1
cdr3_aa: CASSLGGSRGTEAFF
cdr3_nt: TGCGCCAGCAGCTTGGGAGGCTCTCGGGGCACTGAAGCTTTCTTT

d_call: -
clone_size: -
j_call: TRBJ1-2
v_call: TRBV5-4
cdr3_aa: CASSLGDRPYGYTF
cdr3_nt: TGTGCCAGCAGCTTGGGCGACAGACCCTATGGCTACACCTTC

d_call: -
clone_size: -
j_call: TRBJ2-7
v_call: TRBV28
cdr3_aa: CASSSTGRNYEQYF
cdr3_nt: TGTGCCAGCAGTTCGACAGGGAGGAACTACGAGCAGTACTTC

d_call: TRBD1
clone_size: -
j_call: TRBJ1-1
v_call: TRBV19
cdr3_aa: CASSIWGQGINTEAFF
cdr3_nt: TGTGCCAGTAGTATATGGGGACAGGGGATTAACACTGAAGCTTTCTTT

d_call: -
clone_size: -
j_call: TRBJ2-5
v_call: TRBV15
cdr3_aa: CATSRDRGGAKTQYF
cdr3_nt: TGTGCCACCAGCAGAGATCGAGGGGGGGCGAAGACCCAGTACTTC

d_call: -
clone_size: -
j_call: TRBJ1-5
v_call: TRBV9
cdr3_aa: CASSVGGINQPQHF
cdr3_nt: TGTGCCAGCAGCGTAGGAGGGATAAATCAGCCCCAGCATTTT

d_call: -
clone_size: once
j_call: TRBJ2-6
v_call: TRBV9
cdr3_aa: CASSVGPTLFSGANVLTF
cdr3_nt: TGTGCCAGCAGCGTAGGGCCGACACTGTTCTCTGGGGCCAACGTCCTGACTTTC

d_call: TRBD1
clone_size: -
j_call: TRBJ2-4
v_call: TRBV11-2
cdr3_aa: CASSLEETGAKNIQYF
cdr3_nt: TGTGCCAGCAGCTTAGAGGAGACAGGGGCCAAAAACATTCAGTACTTC

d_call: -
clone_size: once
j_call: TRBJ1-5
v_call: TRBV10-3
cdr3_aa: CASDNLRGVGQPQHF
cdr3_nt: TGTGCCAGCGATAACCTCAGGGGTGTAGGTCAGCCCCAGCATTTT